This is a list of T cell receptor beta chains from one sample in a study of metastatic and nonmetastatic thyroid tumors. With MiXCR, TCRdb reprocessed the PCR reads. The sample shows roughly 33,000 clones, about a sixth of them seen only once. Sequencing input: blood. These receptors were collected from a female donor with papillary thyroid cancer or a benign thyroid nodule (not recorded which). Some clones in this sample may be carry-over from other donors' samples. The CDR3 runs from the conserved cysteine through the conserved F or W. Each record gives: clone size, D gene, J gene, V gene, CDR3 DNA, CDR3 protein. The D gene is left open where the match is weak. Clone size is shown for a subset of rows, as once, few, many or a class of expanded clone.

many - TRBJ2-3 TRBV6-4 TGTGCCAGCAGTGACGACGTCAGCACAGATACGCAGTATTTT CASSDDVSTDTQYF
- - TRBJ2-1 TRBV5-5 TGTGCCAGCTCGTCGCACGCTTACCCTAGCTCCTACAATGAGCAGTTCTTC CASSSHAYPSSYNEQFF
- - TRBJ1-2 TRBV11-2 TGTGCCAGCAGCTTAGTCGCCGGGTCATGGGATGGCTACACCTTC CASSLVAGSWDGYTF
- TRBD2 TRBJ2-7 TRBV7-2 TGTGCCAGCAGCTTCGGCGGGAGTGGGTCCTACGAGCAGTACTTC CASSFGGSGSYEQYF
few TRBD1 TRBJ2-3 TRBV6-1 TGTGCCAGCCGGGACAGGGTAACAGATACGCAGTACTTT CASRDRVTDTQYF
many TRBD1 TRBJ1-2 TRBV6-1 TGTGCCAGCAGTGAACTTCAGGGGGCGGGCTATGGCTACACCTTC CASSELQGAGYGYTF
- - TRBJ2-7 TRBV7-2 TGTGCCAGCAGCTTTACCAGGGATTTTCTCAGCGAGCAGTACTTC CASSFTRDFLSEQYF
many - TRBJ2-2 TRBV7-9 TGTGCCAGCAGCCCCACGTCGGGCACCGGGGAGCTGTTTTTT CASSPTSGTGELFF
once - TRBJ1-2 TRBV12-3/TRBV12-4 TGTGCCAGCAGTCCCGCTTTTGGGCAGGTGACCTATGGCTACACCTTC CASSPAFGQVTYGYTF
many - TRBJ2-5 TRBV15 TGTGCCACCAGCAACAAGCAAGAGACCCAGTACTTC CATSNKQETQYF
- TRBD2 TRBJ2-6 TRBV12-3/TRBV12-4 TGTGCCAGCAGTCCCGGACTAGCGGGAGCTTCTGGGGCCAACGTCCTGACTTTC CASSPGLAGASGANVLTF
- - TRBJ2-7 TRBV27 TGTGCCAGCAGACTGAGCGGAGCCTACGAGCAGTACTTC CASRLSGAYEQYF
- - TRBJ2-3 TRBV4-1 TGCGCCAGCACTTCCCAGGAAGGGACAGATACGCAGTATTTT CASTSQEGTDTQYF
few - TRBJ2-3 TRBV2 TGTGCCAGCAATGCAGATGGGGCACAGTATTTT CASNADGAQYF
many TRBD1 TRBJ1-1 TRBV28 TGTGCCAGCAGCCCTCCGCCGGGACAGGGGGCGAAGGGAACTGAAGCTTTCTTT CASSPPPGQGAKGTEAFF
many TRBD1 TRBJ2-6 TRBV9 TGTGCCAGCAGCGCTAAACAGGGGGCGGGTGGGGCCAACGTCCTGACTTTC CASSAKQGAGGANVLTF
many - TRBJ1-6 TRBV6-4 TGTGCCAGCAGTGCAGAAAGAGGTTCACCCCTCCACTTT CASSAERGSPLHF
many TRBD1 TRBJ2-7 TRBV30 TGTGCCTGGACCCAGGGGGCTCGATACGAGCAGTACTTC CAWTQGARYEQYF
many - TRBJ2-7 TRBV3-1 TGTGCCAGCAGCCCCTCTTGGAGGGCAGGCTCCTACGAGCAGTACTTC CASSPSWRAGSYEQYF
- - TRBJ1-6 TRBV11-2 TGTGCCAGCAGAAACAACCGGGACAACAATAATTCACCCCTCCACTTT CASRNNRDNNNSPLHF
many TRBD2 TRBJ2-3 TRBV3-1 TGTGCCAGCAGCCTCGGGGGGAGCGCTTTCAGCACAGATACGCAGTATTTT CASSLGGSAFSTDTQYF
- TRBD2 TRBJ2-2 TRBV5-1 TGCGCCAGCAGCTGGACTAGCGGTGGGAGTACCACCGGGGAGCTGTTTTTT CASSWTSGGSTTGELFF
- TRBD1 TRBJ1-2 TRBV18 TGTGCCAGCCGTAGGACAGGGGGCGGAGATGGCTACACCTTC CASRRTGGGDGYTF
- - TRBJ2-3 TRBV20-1 TGCAGTGCTAGACTAGGGGGGCAACGCACAGATACGCAGTATTTT CSARLGGQRTDTQYF
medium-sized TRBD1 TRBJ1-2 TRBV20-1 TGCAGTGCTAGAACCCACTTCCTAGGACAGGCCTATGGCTACACCTTC CSARTHFLGQAYGYTF
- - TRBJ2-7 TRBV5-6 TGTGCCAGCAGCTTTGCAGCGGTAGTTTCCTACGAGCATTACTTC CASSFAAVVSYEHYF
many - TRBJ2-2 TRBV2 TGTGCCAGCAGTGAACTAGAGGTCGGGGAGCTGTTTTTT CASSELEVGELFF
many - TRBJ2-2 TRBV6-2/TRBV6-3 TGTGCCAGCAGCCACGGCCTATACAGGGACACCGGGGAGCTGTTTTTT CASSHGLYRDTGELFF
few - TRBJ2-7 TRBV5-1 TGCGCCAGCAGCTTGGCAGGGACAGCGGATGGGGGGGTCTACGAGCAGTACTTC CASSLAGTADGGVYEQYF
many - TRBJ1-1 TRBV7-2 TGTGCCAGCAGCACTTATAACACTGAAGCTTTCTTT CASSTYNTEAFF